Presented here are 5 T cell receptor beta chains from one specimen sequenced in a study of technical replicates of blood from a handful of donors. Method: immunoSEQ multiplex PCR; TCRdb's copy keeps in-frame clones and lacks some. In the table there are around 50,000 clones, around 95% of which are singletons. The specimen was T cells isolated from PBMCs. The receptors derive from a human donor in good health.

This sequence joins TRBV5-4 and TRBJ2-3, with D unresolved. The ends were cut back, 4 bases at V and 1 base at J, with 10 bases in the middle. Germline V lookup: CDR1 SGHNT, CDR2 YYREEE (reference sequence). The CDR3 covers 14 residues. Here the CDR3 reads CASSANPGTDTQYF. The CDR3 bases are TGTGCCAGCAGCGCAAACCCGGGCACAGATACGCAGTATTTT.

This chain connects TRBV5-1 to TRBJ1-5; no clear D. Trimming pared 0 bases from V and 9 bases from J, leaving 13 bases between. The V gene's germline CDR1 is SGHRS and CDR2 YFSETQ. The CDR3 has 14 residues. The CDR3 reads CASSLGPEVWPQHF. CDR3 bases: TGCGCCAGCAGCTTGGGACCGGAGGTTTGGCCCCAGCATTTT.

The chain joins TRBV27 to TRBJ2-7, with TRBD2 as a possible D gene (5 bases). V lost 6 bases, J lost 4 bases, and 10 bases lay in between. The CDR3 loop spans 12 amino acids. The germline V gene has CDR1 MNHEY and CDR2 SMNVEV (reference sequence). The DNA of the CDR3 is TGTGCCAGCAGGACCGGGATGTACGAGCAGTACTTC. Translation: CASRTGMYEQYF.

This clone occurred once. V gene TRBV9 combines with J gene TRBJ2-2; D possibly corresponds to TRBD2 (5 bases). The CDR3 is made up of 18 amino acids. Between the trimmed V and J ends, which lost 1 base and 4 bases, there was a span of 20 bases. Germline V CDR1 and CDR2: SGDLS, YYNGEE. CDR3 DNA: TGTGCCAGCAGCGTATTTAGAGGGTACCCGGGCCTCACCGGGGAGCTGTTTTTT. It encodes CASSVFRGYPGLTGELFF. Full variable domain (outside the CDR3, taken from reference TRBV9 and TRBJ2-2): DSGVTQTPKHLITATGQRVTLRCSPRSGDLSVYWYQQSLDQGLQFLIQYYNGEERAKGNILERFSAQQFPDLHSELNLSSLELGDSALYFCASSVFRGYPGLTGELFFGEGSRLTVL.

This chain links TRBV6-5 with TRBJ2-7; D ambiguous. The CDR3 spans 13 residues. CDR1 is MNHEY and CDR2 is SVGAGI in the germline V gene. Trimming cost V 6 bases and J 2 bases, with 11 bases left between them. CDR3: CASSPQVTYEQYF. CDR3 sequence (DNA): TGTGCCAGCAGCCCGCAGGTTACCTACGAGCAGTACTTC.